Following are 23 T cell receptor beta chains from one sample sequenced in a study of T cell repertoires in cytomegalovirus infection. TCRdb reanalysed the reads using MiXCR and keeps one entry per CDR3 protein. The sample lists about 260,000 distinct CDR3 sequences, 9.1% seen once, with about 14% in the top ten. The sequencing input was PBMCs. The receptor set was obtained from a human donor in good health (CMV status not recorded). Some clones in this sample may be carry-over from other donors' samples.

In its sample, this clonotype ranks as large. This rearrangement joins TRBV4-1 to TRBJ1-2; a possible D gene is TRBD1 (6 bases). V dropped 0 bases and J dropped 10 bases, with 15 bases sitting between them. Germline CDR1 is MGHRA and CDR2 is YSYEKL. The CDR3 is 14 residues long. CDR3 nucleotide sequence: TGCGCCAGCAGCCAAGATCGACTGACAGGACTCTACACCTTC. This encodes CASSQDRLTGLYTF.

This clonotype was observed many times. CDR3 nucleotide sequence: TGTGCCAGCAGCTTGGGCAAGGCAGGTTTCTTT. Protein: CASSLGKAGFF. The chain has TRBV5-8 and TRBJ1-1; no reliable D call. Germline values: CDR1 SGHTS, CDR2 YDEGEE. The CDR3 sequence is 11 residues long. Trimming removed 0 bases from V and 13 bases from J, with 10 bases in between. The variable domain in full, with the rest retrieved from reference TRBV5-8 and TRBJ1-1, is EAGVTQSPTHLIKTRGQQATLRCSPISGHTSVYWYQQALGLGLQFLLWYDEGEERNRGNFPPRFSGRQFPNYSSELNVNALELEDSALYLCASSLGKAGFFGQGTRLTVV.

In its sample, this clonotype was seen once. The rearrangement uses TRBV2 and TRBJ2-3; TRBD2 matches 7 bases. CDR1 SNHLY and CDR2 FYNNEI come from the germline V gene. With 7 bases clipped from V and 11 bases from J, the junction kept 18 bases outside the gene matches. The CDR3 is made up of 15 amino acids. CDR3 in DNA: TGTGCCAGCACTCGGAGGGAAGGCTGGAGCGGGGAGCAGTATTTT. Its protein is CASTRREGWSGEQYF. Full variable domain (remainder filled in from reference TRBV2 and TRBJ2-3): EPEVTQTPSHQVTQMGQEVILRCVPISNHLYFYWYRQILGQKVEFLVSFYNNEISEKSEIFDDQFSVERPDGSNFTLKIRSTKLEDSAMYFCASTRREGWSGEQYFGPGTRLTVL.

This clonotype was seen ten or more times. The chain uses TRBV4-1 and TRBJ1-6, with TRBD1 matching 9 bases. CDR1 is MGHRA, CDR2 YSYEKL, per germline. J gave up 4 bases and V 0 bases, and 16 bases lay outside the gene matches. The CDR3 contains 21 residues. In nucleotides, the CDR3 is TGCGCCAGCAGCCAAGATCTCCCCACCCGGGACAGGGAATGGTATAATTCACCCCTCCACTTT. Translated, it gives CASSQDLPTRDREWYNSPLHF.

This clonotype was found many times. The chain couples TRBV12-5 to TRBJ1-2; D unresolved. CDR3 length equals 15 residues. Germline V gene data show CDR1 as LGHNT and CDR2 as FRNRAP. V was clipped by 0 bases and J by 6 bases, with 14 bases between them. This CDR3 is CASGLVPLQVHGYTF. In nucleotides, the CDR3 is TGTGCTAGTGGTTTGGTACCTCTGCAGGTTCATGGCTACACCTTC.

This clonotype was detected many times. The chain links TRBV28 to TRBJ2-7; 7 bases line up with TRBD1. The trim removed 3 bases at V and 6 bases at J, leaving 2 bases unmatched. Looked up from germline, CDR1 is MDHEN and CDR2 is SYDVKM. The CDR3 runs 12 residues. The CDR3 loop reads CASSLGTAEQYF. In DNA, the CDR3 is TGTGCCAGCAGTTTGGGGACAGCCGAGCAGTACTTC.

This clonotype has a count of ten or more. The chain links TRBV7-2 to TRBJ2-7, with 13 bases that match TRBD2. The V segment lost 2 bases and the J segment 6 bases; nucleotides outside the gene matches: 7. CDR1 and CDR2 (germline): SGHTA, FQGNSA. The CDR3 totals 16 residues. CDR3 in DNA: TGTGCCAGCAGCTTAAGTTTAGGGACTAGCGGGACCGAGCAGTACTTC. Its translation is CASSLSLGTSGTEQYF.

This clonotype was recorded at least ten times. The J gene is TRBJ1-2, the V gene TRBV7-2, with unresolved D. CDR1 is SGHTA and CDR2 is FQGNSA in the germline V gene. V gave up 3 bases and J gave up 4 bases, with 6 bases separating them. The CDR3 covers 12 residues. The CDR3 is CASSFQTYGYTF. For the CDR3, the DNA is TGTGCCAGCAGCTTTCAAACCTATGGCTACACCTTC.

The chain uses TRBV20-1 and TRBJ2-7; possibly TRBD2 for D (6 bases). V lost 6 bases and J 0 bases, leaving 15 bases between the germline ends. CDR1 DFQATT and CDR2 SNEGSKA come from the germline V gene (reference sequence). CDR3 size: 14 residues. CDR3 residues: CSAHGGGNSYEQYF. The CDR3 DNA follows: TGCAGTGCGCACGGCGGCGGGAACTCCTACGAGCAGTACTTC.

This clonotype was counted ten times or more. V usage is TRBV7-4 and J usage is TRBJ1-5; D is unresolved. The CDR3 has 12 amino acids. CDR1 is SGHVT, CDR2 SQSDAQ, per germline. Trimming took 7 bases from V and 7 from J, leaving 11 bases between them. CDR3 loop: CASILRRQPQHF. The CDR3 nucleotides read TGTGCCAGCATTTTGCGGAGGCAGCCCCAGCATTTT.

The J gene is TRBJ1-4, the V gene TRBV20-1; maybe TRBD1 (6 bases). The CDR3 totals 16 residues. CDR1 DFQATT and CDR2 SNEGSKA come from the germline V gene (reference sequence). Trimming stripped 0 bases from V and 5 bases from J, with 16 bases between. CDR3 nucleotide sequence: TGCAGTGCTAGAGATCGAGGGGGAGGGATCAATGAAAAACTGTTTTTT. This sequence encodes CSARDRGGGINEKLFF.

This clonotype appeared many times. This rearrangement joins TRBV28 to TRBJ2-3; D is unresolved. Looked up from germline, CDR1 is MDHEN and CDR2 is SYDVKM. The CDR3 extends over 14 amino acids. V lost 5 bases and J lost 2, with 11 bases in between. The CDR3 region has the DNA TGTGCCAGCAGTCGGATCCACTTCACAGATACGCAGTATTTT. Residues: CASSRIHFTDTQYF.

This clonotype was detected ten times or more. V is TRBV28 and J is TRBJ2-3; no clear D. CDR3 length: 11 amino acids. Germline CDR1 reads MDHEN; CDR2 reads SYDVKM. The V end was cut by 5 bases, the J end by 4 bases, with 4 bases between. The CDR3 here is CASSEADTQYF. DNA of the CDR3: TGTGCCAGCAGTGAAGCAGATACGCAGTATTTT.

This clonotype was seen a few times. The chain has TRBV20-1 and TRBJ2-1; 7 bases align to TRBD2. The V gene end was trimmed by 4 bases and the J gene end by 8 bases; junction bases not matched to a gene: 11. This CDR3 has 14 amino acids. Germline CDR1 reads DFQATT; CDR2 reads SNEGSKA (reference sequence). CDR3 sequence (DNA): TGCAGTGCTAAGGACGGGAGGTTACTCGATGAGCAGTTCTTC. It encodes CSAKDGRLLDEQFF.

In its sample, this clonotype was seen many times. The chain employs TRBV7-6 and TRBJ2-1; D is unresolved. The CDR3 is made up of 15 amino acids. V lost 4 bases and J lost 0, with 10 bases in between. The V gene's germline CDR1 is SGHVS and CDR2 FNYEAQ. The CDR3 protein is CASSYNLPSYNEQFF. In DNA form, the CDR3 reads TGTGCCAGCAGCTACAATTTACCCTCCTACAATGAGCAGTTCTTC.

V and J are TRBV15 and TRBJ1-6; D is perhaps TRBD1 (5 bases). Trimming took 0 bases from V and 10 from J, leaving 13 bases between them. Per the germline V gene, CDR1 is LNHNV and CDR2 is YYDKDF (reference sequence). The CDR3 sequence is 15 residues long. CDR3: CATSRDLAGDSPLHF. CDR3 coding DNA: TGTGCCACCAGCAGAGATTTGGCCGGGGACTCACCCCTCCACTTT.

There are many counts of this clonotype. This chain uses TRBV20-1 with TRBJ2-7, with TRBD1 matching 8 bases. CDR3 length: 15 amino acids. V was clipped by 6 bases and J by 2 bases; unmatched bases: 12. Germline CDR1 reads DFQATT; CDR2 reads SNEGSKA (reference sequence). CDR3 sequence: CSARTGRRLTYEQYF. CDR3 in DNA: TGCAGTGCCAGGACAGGGCGCCGTTTGACCTACGAGCAGTACTTC.

There are many counts of this clonotype. The rearrangement uses TRBV12-3 or TRBV12-4 and TRBJ1-6; tentatively, D is TRBD1 (5 bases). CDR3 size: 14 residues. Trimming removed 6 bases at V and 6 bases at J, with 12 bases between. CDR3 sequence reads: CASRHGTANSPLHF. The CDR3 bases are TGTGCCAGCAGGCACGGGACCGCTAATTCACCCCTCCACTTT.

This clonotype was counted many times. The rearrangement uses TRBV7-2 and TRBJ1-5, with D hard to call. This CDR3 has 12 residues. The germline gives CDR1 SGHTA, CDR2 FQGNSA. Trimming cost V 5 bases and J 5 bases, with 7 bases left between them. CDR3 DNA: TGTGCCAGCAGCCCGAAGGATCAGCCCCAGCATTTT. Translating it yields CASSPKDQPQHF.

This clonotype has ten or more counts. The chain recombines TRBV4-3 with TRBJ1-1; 9 positions match TRBD1. The CDR3 spans 15 residues. Germline loops: CDR1 LGHNA, CDR2 YSLEER. V lost 1 base and J lost 4; bases outside the gene matches: 4. DNA for the CDR3: TGCGCCAGCAGCCAAGGAACAGGGGGCTTCACTGAAGCTTTCTTT. Its protein is CASSQGTGGFTEAFF.

This clonotype has a count of ten or more. The genes are TRBV11-3 and TRBJ1-6, with 7 bases lining up with TRBD1. The germline gives CDR1 SGHNT, CDR2 YENEEA. The ends lost 5 bases at V and 10 bases at J; junction bases unmatched: 11. The CDR3 loop spans 15 amino acids. The CDR3 nucleotides read TGTGCCAGCAGCAAAGGACAGGCCGGAGGGTCACCCCTCCACTTT. It encodes CASSKGQAGGSPLHF.

This sequence joins TRBV7-2 and TRBJ1-4; D is ambiguous. The CDR3 is 12 amino acids. The V end was cut by 0 bases, the J end by 8 bases, with 4 bases between. The germline V gene encodes CDR1 SGHTA and CDR2 FQGNSA. The CDR3 sequence is CASSLAREKLFF. The CDR3 bases are TGTGCCAGCAGCTTAGCGCGAGAAAAACTGTTTTTT.

This clonotype came up many times. The rearrangement uses TRBV12-3 or TRBV12-4 and TRBJ1-4, with D hard to call. The CDR3 consists of 13 residues. The V end was cut by 4 bases, the J end by 7 bases, with 10 bases between. The DNA of the CDR3 is TGTGCCAGCAGTTGGAGGGAGGGTGAAAAACTGTTTTTT. Protein product: CASSWREGEKLFF.